The 8 T cell receptor beta chains given below trace back to one sample, sequenced in a study of Ad26.COV2.S vaccination and SARS-CoV-2 variants. Assay used: immunoSEQ multiplex PCR; TCRdb lists only in-frame clones, some missing. The table has more than 300,000 clones, 88% seen once. The treatment is: 15 to 20 received Ad26.COV2.S at low or high dose, single or two shots; several received placebo; per-sample allocation not given. Following the first vaccine or placebo injection, samples were taken on day 63. Material: peripheral blood, obtained in a trial of Ad26.COV2.S vaccine versus placebo. The receptors originated from a person aged 18 to 65 who received the Ad26.COV2.S COVID-19 vaccine or a placebo.

The chain links TRBV27 to TRBJ1-2; D might be TRBD1 (5 bases). V shed 1 base and J shed 4 bases, with 19 bases lying between them. Looked up from germline, CDR1 is MNHEY and CDR2 is SMNVEV (reference sequence). The CDR3 totals 17 residues. The CDR3 DNA sequence: TGTGCCAGCAGTTTATTTTACAGGTCTACGACCCGCTATGGCTACACCTTC. It is translated as CASSLFYRSTTRYGYTF.

J is TRBJ1-4 and V is TRBV25-1, with 8 nucleotides matching TRBD1. The CDR3 runs to 16 residues. CDR1 is MGHDK and CDR2 is SYGVNS in the germline V gene. V lost 6 bases, J lost 7 bases, and 13 bases stayed unmatched. In nucleotides, the CDR3 is TGTGCCAGCAGCCTCTACGGAACAGGGGGGAGTGAAAAACTGTTTTTT. Its protein is CASSLYGTGGSEKLFF.

The J gene is TRBJ1-1, the V gene TRBV18; 9 bases are shared with TRBD1. Germline V gives CDR1 KGHSH, CDR2 LQKENI. The trim removed 4 bases at V and 5 bases at J, leaving 5 bases unmatched. This CDR3 comprises 14 residues. CDR3 bases: TGTGCCAGCTCACTACAGGGGGCTGAAACTGAAGCTTTCTTT. Encoded protein: CASSLQGAETEAFF.

This clone was picked up a small number of times. The chain joins TRBV7-6 to TRBJ2-7; the D is unclear. Per germline, CDR1 SGHVS and CDR2 FNYEAQ. V lost 1 base, J lost 3 bases, and 10 bases lay in between. The length of the CDR3 is 14 residues. The CDR3 is CASSLVAAGYEQYF. The CDR3 DNA sequence: TGTGCCAGCAGCTTAGTGGCAGCAGGCTACGAGCAGTACTTC.

The chain carries TRBV7-7 and TRBJ2-3; TRBD2 matches at 7 bases. V lost 1 base and J lost 4; bases outside the gene matches: 5. This CDR3 contains 15 residues. Germline-derived CDR1 and CDR2 are SSHAT and FNYEAQ (reference sequence). The CDR3 loop reads CASSLGGGGADTQYF. DNA for the CDR3: TGTGCCAGCAGCTTAGGTGGGGGAGGGGCAGATACGCAGTATTTT. Together with reference TRBV7-7 and TRBJ2-3, the CDR3 gives the full variable domain: GAGVSQSPRYKVTKRGQDVTLRCDPISSHATLYWYQQALGQGPEFLTYFNYEAQPDKSGLPSDRFSAERPEGSISTLTIQRTEQRDSAMYRCASSLGGGGADTQYFGPGTRLTVL.

The genes are TRBV6-2 or TRBV6-3 and TRBJ1-4, with 10 positions matching TRBD1. The V gene end was trimmed by 4 bases and the J gene end by 7 bases; junction bases not matched to a gene: 6. The CDR3 has 15 residues. Per the germline V gene, CDR1 is MNHEY and CDR2 is SVGEGT. The CDR3 DNA reads as TGTGCCAGCAGTTCCCGACAGGGGGCTAGTGAAAAACTGTTTTTT. Protein sequence: CASSSRQGASEKLFF.

The chain uses TRBV21-1 and TRBJ1-3. TRBV21-1 is reported as a pseudogene. The CDR3 has 17 amino acids. The CDR3 loop is CASPATRPSASGNTIYF. For the CDR3, the DNA is TGTGCCAGCCCTGCCACGAGACCGTCAGCTTCTGGAAACACCATATATTTT.

The CDR3 DNA reads as TGTGCCAGCAGCGTAGCTCCGTCATTGAACACTGAAGCTTTCTTT. Encoded protein: CASSVAPSLNTEAFF. This chain joins TRBV9 and TRBJ1-1; unclear D gene. Germline V gives CDR1 SGDLS, CDR2 YYNGEE. The CDR3 is 15 residues long. The ends were cut back, 0 bases at V and 0 bases at J, with 9 bases in the middle.